This T cell receptor (beta chain) was profiled in a study of CD8 T cells in ankylosing spondylitis. Study-level points and caveats: Blood from ankylosing spondylitis patients appeared to carry a characteristic roughly eight-variant TCR beta motif. Existing reports had already noted some motif variants in reactive arthritis synovial fluid and blood. Significant enrichment of disease-linked clones was reportedly seen in matched ankylosing spondylitis synovial fluid.

Via MiXCR, TCRdb re-called the 5' RACE reads, giving one row per CDR3 protein. The repertoire holds fewer than 200,000 distinct CDR3 sequences, with 9.8% as singletons. The V and J ends lost 3 bases and 0 bases respectively, with 21 bases between them. CDR1 is SNHLY, CDR2 FYNNEI, per germline. The CDR3 length is 19 residues. This clonotype was counted at least ten times. Its antigen is undetermined. The genes are TRBV2 and TRBJ2-1; D possibly corresponds to TRBD1 (6 bases). The TCR was taken from a female donor with ankylosing spondylitis or in good health (not recorded which). The sample comprised blood, either unsorted or a sorted T cell fraction (not recorded which). CDR3 DNA: TGTGCCAGCAGTGAGGAACGTGTGGGGGCGGTCGGCTCCTACAATGAGCAGTTCTTC. This sequence encodes CASSEERVGAVGSYNEQFF.